This entry lists 17 T cell receptor beta chains sequenced from one sample in a study of human T cells and chemical hapten exposure. A single record per CDR3 protein comes from TCRdb applying MiXCR to the RACE reads. The sample contains approximately 350,000 distinct CDR3 sequences, nearly 6.5% of which appear only once. This sample's time point: patch test 2, 6 weeks after DPC sensitization. Sample treatment: therapeutic diphenylcyclopropenone sensitization with weekly scalp DPC. Source: whole blood, taken in connection with sensitization to the hapten diphenylcyclopropenone (DPC). The receptors come from a woman between 18 and 30 years old with alopecia areata. Some clones in this sample may be carry-over from other donors' samples.

There are a few counts of this clonotype. This chain links TRBV2 with TRBJ2-2; D may be TRBD2 (7 bases). This CDR3 has 16 residues. The V and J ends lost 11 bases and 1 base respectively, with 20 bases between them. Germline CDR1 is SNHLY and CDR2 is FYNNEI. The CDR3 DNA reads TGTGCCTCCTCGGGGGGCGCTTCCAGGAACACCGGGGAGCTGTTTTTT. Translation gives CASSGGASRNTGELFF.

This clonotype has at least ten counts. CDR3 sequence reads: CASSQVGTGVGNQPQHF. DNA of the CDR3: TGCGCCAGCAGCCAAGTCGGGACAGGGGTCGGTAATCAGCCCCAGCATTTT. The chain uses TRBV4-1 and TRBJ1-5; TRBD1 aligns across 10 bases. The CDR3 is 17 amino acids. Germline assignment: CDR1 MGHRA and CDR2 YSYEKL. J lost 4 bases, V lost 1 base, and 7 bases had no gene match.

V is TRBV12-3 or TRBV12-4 and J is TRBJ1-5, with 9 nucleotides matching TRBD1. The CDR3 totals 15 residues. The V segment lost 3 bases and the J segment 6 bases; nucleotides outside the gene matches: 6. The CDR3 bases are TGTGCCAGCAGTTTTGACAGGGGGGCAATTCAGCCCCAGCATTTT. Its translation is CASSFDRGAIQPQHF.

A few counts support this clonotype. This CDR3 reads CASSYGAAFGTDTQYF. The CDR3, as DNA: TGTGCCAGCAGTTACGGGGCGGCATTCGGAACAGATACGCAGTATTTT. This chain uses TRBV6-5 with TRBJ2-3; D is possibly TRBD1 (5 bases). Per germline, CDR1 MNHEY and CDR2 SVGAGI. The ends were cut back, 2 bases at V and 3 bases at J, with 15 bases in the middle. This CDR3 comprises 16 residues.

This clonotype has just a few counts. The chain couples TRBV4-2 to TRBJ1-2; a possible D gene is TRBD1 (6 bases). V lost 2 bases to trimming and J lost 0 bases, with 13 bases between them. Germline CDR1 is LGHNA and CDR2 is YNFKEQ. This CDR3 spans 16 amino acids. The CDR3 DNA reads as TGTGCCAGCAGCCAATCTGGGACACCGACTAACTATGGCTACACCTTC. Amino acid sequence: CASSQSGTPTNYGYTF.

This clonotype was observed at least ten times. This chain joins TRBV14 and TRBJ2-7, with 7 bases identical to TRBD1. Trimming at V came to 4 bases and at J to 4 bases, leaving 1 base not matched to a gene. Germline values: CDR1 SGHDN, CDR2 FVKESK. This CDR3 contains 12 residues. CDR3 amino acids: CASSPQGYEQYF. CDR3 coding DNA: TGTGCCAGCAGCCCACAGGGGTACGAGCAGTACTTC.

This clonotype was counted ten times or more. The chain uses TRBV20-1 and TRBJ1-1; D is uncertain. Germline V gene sequence: CDR1 DFQATT, CDR2 SNEGSKA (reference sequence). The ends were cut back, 2 bases at V and 8 bases at J, with 9 bases in the middle. This CDR3 comprises 11 residues. CDR3 sequence: CSARRMTEAFF. The CDR3, as DNA: TGCAGTGCTAGACGTATGACCGAAGCTTTCTTT.

This clonotype was counted ten times or more. The chain recombines TRBV28 with TRBJ1-2; 10 bases agree with TRBD1. The ends lost 0 bases at V and 0 bases at J; junction bases unmatched: 4. This CDR3 comprises 17 residues. From germline, CDR1 is MDHEN and CDR2 SYDVKM. The chain's CDR3 is CASSLWTGGASNYGYTF. The CDR3, as DNA: TGTGCCAGCAGTTTATGGACAGGGGGCGCCTCTAACTATGGCTACACCTTC.

This clonotype has more than one count but fewer than ten. The chain has TRBV6-2 or TRBV6-3 and TRBJ1-5; D is possibly TRBD1 (6 bases). Germline CDR1 and CDR2: MNHEY and SVGEGT. There are 14 residues in the CDR3. The V end was cut by 6 bases, the J end by 3 bases, with 12 bases between. This chain's CDR3 is CASRLGQFNQPQHF. CDR3 nucleotides: TGTGCCAGCAGACTCGGACAGTTCAATCAGCCCCAGCATTTT.

At least ten counts were recorded for this clonotype. The genes are TRBV6-5 and TRBJ1-4, with TRBD1 matching over 7 bases. The junction had 11 bases not matched to a gene; V was cut back by 5 bases and J by 8 bases. Germline V lookup: CDR1 MNHEY, CDR2 SVGAGI. This CDR3 contains 15 residues. CDR3 loop: CASSRIDRETEKLFF. Written as DNA, the CDR3 is TGTGCCAGCAGTCGGATCGACAGGGAGACGGAAAAACTGTTTTTT.

This clonotype has more than one count but fewer than ten. V gene TRBV7-3 combines with J gene TRBJ1-3; D gene unclear. Germline-derived CDR1 and CDR2 are SGHTA and FQGTGA. The V and J ends lost 0 bases and 4 bases respectively, with 7 bases between them. The CDR3 runs to 14 residues. The CDR3 region has the DNA TGTGCCAGCAGCTTAACACCGCTAGGAAACACCATATATTTT. This gives the protein CASSLTPLGNTIYF.

V usage is TRBV9 and J usage is TRBJ1-1; no clear D gene. The CDR3 is 14 residues long. Trimming removed 2 bases from V and 1 base from J, with 9 bases in between. Germline V lookup: CDR1 SGDLS, CDR2 YYNGEE. CDR3 loop: CASSVGLSNTEAFF. The CDR3 DNA sequence: TGTGCCAGCAGCGTCGGGCTCTCGAACACTGAAGCTTTCTTT. Combining the CDR3 with reference TRBV9 and TRBJ1-1 gives the whole variable domain DSGVTQTPKHLITATGQRVTLRCSPRSGDLSVYWYQQSLDQGLQFLIQYYNGEERAKGNILERFSAQQFPDLHSELNLSSLELGDSALYFCASSVGLSNTEAFFGQGTRLTVV.

The chain uses TRBV6-6 and TRBJ2-7, with 7 positions matching TRBD1. V lost 5 bases, J lost 2 bases, and 3 bases stayed unmatched. Germline V gene sequence: CDR1 MNHNY, CDR2 SVGAGI (reference sequence). The CDR3 covers 13 residues. CDR3: CASSNTGAYEQYF. The CDR3 coding sequence is TGTGCCAGCAGTAACACAGGGGCCTACGAGCAGTACTTC.

This clonotype was seen a few times. This chain joins TRBV20-1 and TRBJ2-3, with D perhaps matching TRBD2 (6 bases). CDR1 and CDR2 from the germline V gene are DFQATT and SNEGSKA (reference sequence). V lost 3 bases and J 6 bases, leaving 13 bases between the germline ends. The CDR3 has 13 residues. The CDR3 DNA is TGCAGTGCTAGTGTACGGGAGAGGGATACGCAGTATTTT. This encodes CSASVRERDTQYF.

This clonotype was observed many times. Here the CDR3 DNA reads TGTGCCAGCAGCTTAGCGGGGTACAATTCACCCCTCCACTTT. It is translated as CASSLAGYNSPLHF. The chain has TRBV7-8 and TRBJ1-6; D is unclear. Looked up from germline, CDR1 is SGHVS and CDR2 is FQNEAQ. The CDR3 runs 14 residues. Between the trimmed V and J ends, which lost 0 bases and 7 bases, there was a span of 7 bases.

Many counts were recorded for this clonotype. The rearrangement uses TRBV27 and TRBJ1-2; D is possibly TRBD1 (5 bases). There are 15 residues in the CDR3. From germline, CDR1 is MNHEY and CDR2 SMNVEV (reference sequence). V shed 1 base and J shed 3 bases, with 12 bases lying between them. CDR3 nucleotides: TGTGCCAGCAGTTTATTGGCAGGGAGTTACTATGGCTACACCTTC. Amino acid sequence: CASSLLAGSYYGYTF.

This clonotype was counted ten times or more. The CDR3 here is CASSPRDGEVYEQYF. CDR3 DNA sequence: TGTGCCAGCTCCCCCCGGGACGGAGAGGTCTACGAGCAGTACTTC. V usage is TRBV18 and J usage is TRBJ2-7, with D perhaps given as TRBD1 or TRBD2 (5 bases each). The CDR3 consists of 15 residues. Looked up from germline, CDR1 is KGHSH and CDR2 is LQKENI. V was pared by 6 bases and J by 3 bases, with 18 bases between.